Detailed here is one TCR beta chain. Its cognate antigen is unknown. The sample comes from a study of T-cell memory formation after mild COVID-19. Study background: TCR clusters mostly belonged to single donors. Study-level results: Among CD4+ contracting clones, most were CM and EM, and CD8+ ones EMRA. Clones contracting across day 15 to 85 had a balanced CD4/CD8 profile; later expanding clones leaned CD4+.

TCRdb re-derived calls from the 5' RACE reads in MiXCR, one entry per CDR3 protein. This sample yields 280,000 or so distinct CDR3 sequences, of which roughly 8.2% are seen a single time; about 22% belongs to the top ten. The V gene lost 2 bases and the J gene lost 4 bases, with 4 bases spanning the gap. Looked up from germline, CDR1 is ENHRY and CDR2 is SYGVKD. This CDR3 is 12 amino acids long. Sequencing was performed on PBMCs or a T cell subset sorted from them (not recorded which). The chain is built from TRBV10-3 and TRBJ2-3; D is unresolved. This TCR was sampled from a man aged 18 to 30 who had mild COVID-19 (a few samples of this study predate the infection). Cell type and time point are not known. CDR3 sequence reads: CAISEQADTQYF. CDR3 coding DNA: TGTGCCATCAGTGAGCAGGCAGATACGCAGTATTTT.